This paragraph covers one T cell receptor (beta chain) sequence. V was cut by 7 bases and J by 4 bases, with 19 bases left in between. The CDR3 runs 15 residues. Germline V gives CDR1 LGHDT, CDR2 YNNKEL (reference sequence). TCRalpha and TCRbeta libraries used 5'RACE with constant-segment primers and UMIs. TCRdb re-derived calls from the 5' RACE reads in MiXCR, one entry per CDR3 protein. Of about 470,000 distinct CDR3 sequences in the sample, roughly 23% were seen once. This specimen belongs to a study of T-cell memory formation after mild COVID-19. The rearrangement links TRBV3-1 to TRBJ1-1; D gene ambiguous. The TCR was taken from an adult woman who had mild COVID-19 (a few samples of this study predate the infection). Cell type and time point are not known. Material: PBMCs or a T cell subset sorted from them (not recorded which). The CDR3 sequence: CASNPFQSRSTEAFF. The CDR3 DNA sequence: TGTGCCAGCAACCCCTTTCAGAGCAGATCCACTGAAGCTTTCTTT.